These T cell receptor beta chains were read from a single sample in a study of regulatory T cells in long-lasting Graves disease. In TCRdb, the multiplex PCR reads were re-called with MiXCR into one record per CDR3 protein. The sample shows approximately 270,000 distinct CDR3 sequences, approximately 18% of them seen only once. These data were also filed under a second study, of T cells in Graves' hyperthyroidism and ophthalmopathy.

Material: peripheral blood mononuclear cells (PBMCs), obtained at new diagnosis, from a patient treated with antithyroid drugs. The receptors were gathered from a woman between 25 and 40 years old with Graves disease. The CDR3 runs from the conserved cysteine through the conserved F or W. The D gene is left open where the match is weak. A row's size may be missing; if present it is once, few, many or a size class.

TRBV20-1,TRBJ1-2,-,-,TGCAGTGCTAGAGATTTGGGGGGCCTCGGTGGCTACACCTTC,CSARDLGGLGGYTF
TRBV3-1,TRBJ2-7,many,-,TGTGCCAGCAGCCAAGGATGGGGCTACGAGCAGTACTTC,CASSQGWGYEQYF
TRBV5-1,TRBJ2-5,many,-,TGCGCCAGCAGCTTGGCACTCTCCGGGGCAGAGACCCAGTACTTC,CASSLALSGAETQYF
TRBV13,TRBJ1-5,many,TRBD1,TGTGCCAGCAGCTTATCTAGGAGTGGACAGGGTAGCAATCAGCCCCAGCATTTT,CASSLSRSGQGSNQPQHF
TRBV18,TRBJ1-1,many,-,TGTGCCAGCTCCCCAACACCGGGGTTTGAAGCTTTCTTT,CASSPTPGFEAFF
TRBV20-1,TRBJ2-3,many,-,TGCAGTGCTAGGGACAGCCGCACAGATACGCAGTATTTT,CSARDSRTDTQYF
TRBV20-1,TRBJ2-7,many,-,TGCAGTGCTAGTCCATGGCAGGGGACCTACGAGCAGTACTTC,CSASPWQGTYEQYF
TRBV4-1,TRBJ1-4,few,TRBD1,TGCGCCAGCAGCCGCCAACAGGGGGAAACTAATGAAAAACTGTTTTTT,CASSRQQGETNEKLFF
TRBV18,TRBJ2-4,-,-,TGTGCCAGCTCACCCCCGCTCAGGGCGGGCAAAAACATTCAGTACTTC,CASSPPLRAGKNIQYF
TRBV6-1,TRBJ2-7,many,-,TGTGCCAGCAGTCAGGGATCGGCAAGGGGCGAGCAGTACTTC,CASSQGSARGEQYF
TRBV5-8,TRBJ2-7,-,TRBD1,TGTGCCAGCTCTTCGGGACAGTCTTTCTACGAGCAGTACTTC,CASSSGQSFYEQYF
TRBV28,TRBJ1-1,-,-,TGTGCCAGCCATCGGGGCAACCGAGGGACTGAAGCTTTCTTT,CASHRGNRGTEAFF
TRBV6-2/TRBV6-3,TRBJ2-7,many,-,TGTGCCAGCAGTTACTCGAAAGGAGGGATCTACGAGCAGTACTTC,CASSYSKGGIYEQYF
TRBV12-3/TRBV12-4,TRBJ2-3,many,-,TGTGCCAGCACCTTCCCTGACTGGCATACGCAGTATTTT,CASTFPDWHTQYF
TRBV5-1,TRBJ2-3,many,-,TGCGCCAGCAGCTTAGAATCAGCCCGCACAGATACGCAGTATTTT,CASSLESARTDTQYF
TRBV9,TRBJ1-1,many,-,TGTGCCAGCAGACCGGGACGGAGGAACACTGAAGCTTTCTTT,CASRPGRRNTEAFF
TRBV12-5,TRBJ2-1,many,TRBD2,TGTGCTACCTCAACTAGCGGGGACCTAAGCTCCTACAATGAGCAGTTCTTC,CATSTSGDLSSYNEQFF
TRBV10-3,TRBJ2-5,few,-,TGTGCCATCAAGTTGGACGGGGGTTTGGAGACCCAGTACTTC,CAIKLDGGLETQYF
TRBV20-1,TRBJ1-1,many,-,TGCAGTGCTAGTGACGGGGGTGGGACTGAAGCTTTCTTT,CSASDGGGTEAFF
TRBV6-9,TRBJ1-3,many,-,TGTGCCAGCAGTTACAGGTTCTTCTCTGGAAACACCATATATTTT,CASSYRFFSGNTIYF
TRBV28,TRBJ1-1,-,TRBD1,TGTGCCAGCAGTTTACCGGGACAGGCCCTCTCTGAAGCTTTCTTT,CASSLPGQALSEAFF
TRBV18,TRBJ2-3,many,TRBD1,TGTGCCGCCAGGGGACAGGGGACAGATACGCAGTATTTT,CAARGQGTDTQYF
TRBV3-1,TRBJ2-5,few,TRBD2,TGTGCCAGCAGCCAAGACGCCGGGGGGGAGACCCAGTACTTC,CASSQDAGGETQYF
TRBV19,TRBJ2-5,many,-,TGTGCCAGTAGTAAGGGGGGAAGGATGGAGACCCAGTACTTC,CASSKGGRMETQYF
TRBV12-3/TRBV12-4,TRBJ1-2,-,TRBD1,TGTGCCAGCAGGGGACCAGGGGGGAAATATGGCTACACCTTC,CASRGPGGKYGYTF
TRBV20-1,TRBJ1-2,many,TRBD1,TGCAGTGCAGCCCGGGGACAGGGGGGACGCTACACCTTC,CSAARGQGGRYTF
TRBV20-1,TRBJ2-5,few,TRBD2,TGCAGTGCTAGAGATCTATTGACTAGCGCGAACCAAGAGACCCAGTACTTC,CSARDLLTSANQETQYF
TRBV4-1,TRBJ1-1,many,TRBD1,TGCGCCAGCAGCCAACCGCCCCGGACAGGGGAAGCTTTCTTT,CASSQPPRTGEAFF
TRBV6-2/TRBV6-3,TRBJ1-2,many,-,TGTGCCAGCAGTTACTCGAGTAACAGAAACTATGGCTACACCTTC,CASSYSSNRNYGYTF
TRBV6-1,TRBJ1-2,many,-,TGTGCCAGCACCGATCCGGGGTACGGCTACACCTTC,CASTDPGYGYTF
TRBV7-2,TRBJ1-3,many,-,TGTGCCAGCAGCTTAGGTCCGCAGGGGAGAACCGGAAACACCATATATTTT,CASSLGPQGRTGNTIYF
TRBV10-3,TRBJ1-6,many,-,TGTGCCATCAGTGCGATGGATTCACCCCTCCACTTT,CAISAMDSPLHF
TRBV5-6,TRBJ2-7,many,TRBD2,TGTGCCAGCAGCCTACAGACTAGCGGGGTTCCATATTCTTACGAGCAGTACTTC,CASSLQTSGVPYSYEQYF
TRBV2,TRBJ1-1,many,-,TGTGCCAGCAGTGAGTTTCCCCAGTTAACTGAAGCTTTCTTT,CASSEFPQLTEAFF
TRBV2,TRBJ1-5,many,TRBD1,TGTGCCAGCAGTGCGGGACAGGGGGCGCGTATCTATCAGCCCCAGCATTTT,CASSAGQGARIYQPQHF